Below, one T cell receptor (beta chain) is given with its context. The antigen is not known. This record comes from a study of cytomegalovirus exposure and HLA in healthy donors. The germline CDR1 and CDR2 sequences are GTSNPN and SVGIG (reference sequence). The CDR3 consists of 11 residues. Trimming removed 0 bases at V and 10 bases at J, with 9 bases between. Study findings and constraints: The classifier reportedly diagnosed cytomegalovirus status with high sensitivity and specificity.

The primer mix had 60 Vbeta and 13 Jbeta primers. In the study's own analysis: In a later analysis, the count reached some 83 million unique TCR beta chains, with approximately 11 million shared. Assay: immunoSEQ multiplex PCR; the TCRdb copy retains only in-frame clones and omits some. D and trimming were read from the DNA, whereas the V and J calls and clone size are those reported in that table. Of about 160,000 clones in the sample, about three fifths are singletons; the top ten hold approximately 6.6%. The chain couples TRBV30 to TRBJ1-1; D gene uncertain. The specimen sequenced was PBMCs. This receptor was taken from a woman aged 55-69 years in good health and CMV-seropositive. CDR3 coding DNA: TGTGCCTGGAGTGTACCTGCGGGAGCTTTCTTT. Amino acids: CAWSVPAGAFF.